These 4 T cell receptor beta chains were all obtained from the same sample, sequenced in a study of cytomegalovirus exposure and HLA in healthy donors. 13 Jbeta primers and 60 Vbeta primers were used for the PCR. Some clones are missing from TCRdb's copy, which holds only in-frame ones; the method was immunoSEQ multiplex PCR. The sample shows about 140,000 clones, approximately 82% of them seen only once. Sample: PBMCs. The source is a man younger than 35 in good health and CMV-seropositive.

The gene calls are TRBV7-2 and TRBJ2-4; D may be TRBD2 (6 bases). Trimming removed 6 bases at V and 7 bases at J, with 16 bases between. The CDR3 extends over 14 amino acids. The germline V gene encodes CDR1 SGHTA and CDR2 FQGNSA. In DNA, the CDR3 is TGTGCCAGCAGTTTCCAGGGAGGTTCGAACATTCAGTACTTC. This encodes CASSFQGGSNIQYF.

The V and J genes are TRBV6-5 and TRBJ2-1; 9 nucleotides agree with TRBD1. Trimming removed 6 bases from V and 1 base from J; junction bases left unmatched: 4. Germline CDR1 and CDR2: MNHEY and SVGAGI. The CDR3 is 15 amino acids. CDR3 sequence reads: CASSPGTGSYNEQFF. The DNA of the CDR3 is TGTGCCAGCAGCCCCGGGACAGGGTCCTACAATGAGCAGTTCTTC.

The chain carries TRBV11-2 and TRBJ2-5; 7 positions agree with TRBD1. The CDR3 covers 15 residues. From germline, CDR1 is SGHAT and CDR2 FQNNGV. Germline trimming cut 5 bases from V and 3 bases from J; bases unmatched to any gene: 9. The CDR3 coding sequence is TGTGCCAGCAGCCCCGTCGCCGGGACAGAAGAGACCCAGTACTTC. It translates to CASSPVAGTEETQYF.

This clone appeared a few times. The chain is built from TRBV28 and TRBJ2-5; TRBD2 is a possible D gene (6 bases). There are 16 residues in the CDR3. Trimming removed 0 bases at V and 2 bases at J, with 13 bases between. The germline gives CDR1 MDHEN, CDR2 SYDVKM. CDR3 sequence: CASSLWSGGKQETQYF. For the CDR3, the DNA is TGTGCCAGCAGTTTATGGAGCGGAGGGAAACAAGAGACCCAGTACTTC.